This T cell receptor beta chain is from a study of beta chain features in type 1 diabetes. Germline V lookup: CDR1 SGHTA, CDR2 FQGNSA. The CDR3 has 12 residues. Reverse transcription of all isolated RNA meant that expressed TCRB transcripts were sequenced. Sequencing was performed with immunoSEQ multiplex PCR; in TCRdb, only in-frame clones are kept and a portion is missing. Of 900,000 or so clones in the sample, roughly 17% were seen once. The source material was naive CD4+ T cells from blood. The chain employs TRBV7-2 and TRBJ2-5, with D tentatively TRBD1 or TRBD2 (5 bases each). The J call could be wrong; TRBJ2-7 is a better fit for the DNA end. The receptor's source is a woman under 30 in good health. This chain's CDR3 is CASSWGSYEQYF. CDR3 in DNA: TGTGCCAGCAGTTGGGGGTCCTACGAGCAGTACTTC.